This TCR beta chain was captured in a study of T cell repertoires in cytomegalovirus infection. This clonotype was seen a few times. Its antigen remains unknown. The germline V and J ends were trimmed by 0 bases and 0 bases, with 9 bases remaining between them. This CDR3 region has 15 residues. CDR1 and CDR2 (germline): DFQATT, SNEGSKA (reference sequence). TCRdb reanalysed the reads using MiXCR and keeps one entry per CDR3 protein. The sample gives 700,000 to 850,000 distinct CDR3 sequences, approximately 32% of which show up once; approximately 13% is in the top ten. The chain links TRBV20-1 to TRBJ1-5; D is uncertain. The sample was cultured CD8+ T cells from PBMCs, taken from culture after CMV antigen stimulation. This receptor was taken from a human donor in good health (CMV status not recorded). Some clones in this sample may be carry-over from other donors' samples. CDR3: CSAREAAYSNQPQHF. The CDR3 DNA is TGCAGTGCTAGAGAAGCAGCATATAGCAATCAGCCCCAGCATTTT.